This TCR beta chain is drawn from a study of blood T cells in healthy people across ages. Together with a sample-barcoded 5' primer, a J-beta primer mix was included in a second PCR lasting roughly 6 to 12 cycles. One entry per CDR3 protein results from TCRdb running MiXCR on the 5' RACE reads. In the table there are approximately 730,000 distinct CDR3 sequences, about 55% of which are singletons. A few counts support this clonotype. CDR3 length: 13 amino acids. Trimming shortened V by 4 bases and J by 7 bases, and 16 bases separated the two germline ends. CDR1 and CDR2 from the germline V gene are SQVTM and ANQGSEA.

The sample was blood. The sequence was collected from a man older than 75 in good health. The J gene is TRBJ1-2, the V gene TRBV29-1; D is possibly TRBD1 (5 bases). In nucleotides, the CDR3 is TGCAGCGTTGGCGGGTGGGGGTCAGGTGGCTACACCTTC. Residues: CSVGGWGSGGYTF.